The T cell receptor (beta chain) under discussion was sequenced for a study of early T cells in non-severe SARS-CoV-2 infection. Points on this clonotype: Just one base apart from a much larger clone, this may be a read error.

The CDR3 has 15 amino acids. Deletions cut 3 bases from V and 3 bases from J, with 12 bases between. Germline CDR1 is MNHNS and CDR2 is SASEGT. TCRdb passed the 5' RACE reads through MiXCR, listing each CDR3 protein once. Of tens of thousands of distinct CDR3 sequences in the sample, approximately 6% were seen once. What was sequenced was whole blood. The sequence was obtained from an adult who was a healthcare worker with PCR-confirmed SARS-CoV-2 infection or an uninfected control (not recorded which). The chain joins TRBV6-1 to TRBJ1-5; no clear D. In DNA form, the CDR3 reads TGTGCCAGCAGTGATGGACCGTATATCAATCAGCCCCAGCATTTT. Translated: CASSDGPYINQPQHF.